These 25 T cell receptor beta chains share one sample of origin, sequenced in a study of cytomegalovirus exposure and HLA in healthy donors. Primers: 60 Vbeta forward and 13 Jbeta reverse. Data came from immunoSEQ multiplex PCR; TCRdb stores just in-frame clones and leaves some out. The sample lists approximately 120,000 clones, about 79% occurring once. Sample: PBMCs. These receptors all stem from a man aged 45 to 65 in good health and CMV-seronegative.

The V gene is TRBV29-1, the J gene TRBJ2-2; D is perhaps TRBD2 (7 bases). CDR1 SQVTM and CDR2 ANQGSEA come from the germline V gene. This CDR3 comprises 12 residues. V lost 8 bases to trimming and J lost 6 bases, with 13 bases between them. This CDR3 reads CSSGGPSGELFF. DNA of the CDR3: TGCAGCTCCGGGGGGCCGTCCGGGGAGCTGTTTTTT.

This chain connects TRBV2 to TRBJ2-7, with D possibly being TRBD2 (6 bases). The CDR3 has 14 residues. Trimming removed 11 bases at V and 2 bases at J, with 19 bases between. CDR1 is SNHLY and CDR2 is FYNNEI in the germline V gene. The CDR3 DNA sequence: TGTGCCCTCCTCGGAGGGTTTCCTACCTACGAGCAGTACTTC. Encoded protein: CALLGGFPTYEQYF. Supplemented by reference TRBV2 and TRBJ2-7, the full variable domain reads EPEVTQTPSHQVTQMGQEVILRCVPISNHLYFYWYRQILGQKVEFLVSFYNNEISEKSEIFDDQFSVERPDGSNFTLKIRSTKLEDSAMYFCALLGGFPTYEQYFGPGTRLTVT.

In the case of this clone: The same CDR3 can be traced to other DNA sequences in this sample. The chain employs TRBV5-6 and TRBJ2-2; D is unclear. The CDR3 has 16 amino acids. Trimming took off 1 base at V and 3 bases at J, with 13 bases between the two ends. Germline CDR1 is SGHDT and CDR2 is YYEEEE. CDR3 nucleotide sequence: TGTGCCAGCAGCTTGCGGGTCCGTTCGGACACCGGGGAGCTGTTTTTT. It is translated as CASSLRVRSDTGELFF. The complete variable domain, with remaining parts taken from reference TRBV5-6 and TRBJ2-2, reads DAGVTQSPTHLIKTRGQQVTLRCSPKSGHDTVSWYQQALGQGPQFIFQYYEEEERQRGNFPDRFSGHQFPNYSSELNVNALLLGDSALYLCASSLRVRSDTGELFFGEGSRLTVL.

The chain employs TRBV5-8 and TRBJ1-3, with TRBD1 as a possible D gene (5 bases). Germline CDR1 reads SGHTS; CDR2 reads YDEGEE. V lost 3 bases and J 4 bases, leaving 14 bases between the germline ends. The CDR3 loop spans 15 amino acids. CDR3 residues: CASSWTGTRGNTIYF. The CDR3 DNA sequence: TGTGCCAGCAGCTGGACCGGGACTAGGGGAAACACCATATATTTT.

CDR3 amino acids: CASRNGVPNEKLFF. The DNA of the CDR3 is TGTGCCAGCCGGAACGGGGTCCCTAATGAAAAACTGTTTTTT. The V gene is TRBV6-1, the J gene TRBJ1-4; D is uncertain. V was clipped by 8 bases and J by 3 bases, with 13 bases between them. The length of the CDR3 is 14 residues. CDR1 is MNHNS and CDR2 is SASEGT in the germline V gene.

This clone was seen more than once but under ten times. The CDR3 DNA is TGCGCCAGCAGCTTATACGGACAGGGGGCTGGCGGGGAGCTGTTTTTT. It codes for CASSLYGQGAGGELFF. This chain links TRBV5-1 with TRBJ2-2, with 11 nucleotides matching TRBD1. Looked up from germline, CDR1 is SGHRS and CDR2 is YFSETQ. V trimming: 2 bases; J trimming: 7 bases; junction bases outside the gene matches: 7. The CDR3 has 16 amino acids.

The chain recombines TRBV5-1 with TRBJ2-2; weak D call: TRBD1 (5 bases). Trimming left V 2 bases short and J 5 bases short, with 10 bases between. CDR1 and CDR2 from the germline V gene are SGHRS and YFSETQ. This CDR3 is 14 amino acids long. The CDR3 loop is CASSFQGSTGELFF. The DNA of the CDR3 is TGCGCCAGCAGCTTCCAGGGTAGTACCGGGGAGCTGTTTTTT.

The chain is built from TRBV6-1 and TRBJ2-7; D is uncertain. CDR3 length: 13 amino acids. V lost 5 bases to trimming and J lost 7 bases, with 15 bases between them. The germline V gene has CDR1 MNHNS and CDR2 SASEGT. The DNA for the CDR3 is TGTGCCAGCAGTTCCACGGGTAGTGAAGAGCAGTACGTC. It translates to CASSSTGSEEQYV.

This clone was observed once. DNA of the CDR3: TGTGCCAGCAGCTCGGCCGGACAGGGCGAGGGCATTCAGTACTTC. This encodes CASSSAGQGEGIQYF. The chain recombines TRBV7-6 with TRBJ2-4; 8 bases agree with TRBD1. The CDR3 length is 15 residues. Germline CDR1 and CDR2: SGHVS and FNYEAQ. V gave up 4 bases and J gave up 9 bases; unmatched junction bases: 11.

This clone showed up just a few times. V and J are TRBV15 and TRBJ1-4; 8 positions match TRBD1. The V gene end was trimmed by 8 bases and the J gene end by 6 bases; junction bases not matched to a gene: 11. The CDR3 has 15 amino acids. The germline V gene has CDR1 LNHNV and CDR2 YYDKDF (reference sequence). The CDR3 is CATRGIDRGYEKLFF. The DNA of the CDR3 is TGTGCCACCCGGGGGATAGACAGGGGCTATGAAAAACTGTTTTTT. The full variable domain, completed using reference TRBV15 and TRBJ1-4, is DAMVIQNPRYQVTQFGKPVTLSCSQTLNHNVMYWYQQKSSQAPKLLFHYYDKDFNNEADTPDNFQSRRPNTSFCFLDIRSPGLGDTAMYLCATRGIDRGYEKLFFGSGTQLSVL.

V gene TRBV6-5 combines with J gene TRBJ1-2; perhaps TRBD1 as D (6 bases). There are 14 residues in the CDR3. With 6 bases removed from V and 1 base from J, the gap between germline ends came to 12 bases. The germline gives CDR1 MNHEY, CDR2 SVGAGI. The CDR3 DNA reads as TGTGCCAGCAGAGGGCCAGGGGATAACTATGGCTACACCTTC. This gives the protein CASRGPGDNYGYTF.

The chain couples TRBV9 to TRBJ1-3; D is uncertain. V lost 1 base to trimming and J lost 0 bases, with 11 bases between them. This CDR3 contains 16 residues. The germline V gene has CDR1 SGDLS and CDR2 YYNGEE. The CDR3 spells CASSVSGGNSGNTIYF. The CDR3 DNA follows: TGTGCCAGCAGCGTAAGCGGAGGGAACTCTGGAAACACCATATATTTT.

The genes are TRBV5-4 and TRBJ1-2; 9 bases align to TRBD1. The ends lost 4 bases at V and 6 bases at J; junction bases unmatched: 10. The CDR3 spans 15 residues. Germline V lookup: CDR1 SGHNT, CDR2 YYREEE (reference sequence). The CDR3 bases are TGTGCCAGCAGCCGAGGCGCACAGGGGGCGGATGGCTACACCTTC. Protein product: CASSRGAQGADGYTF.

V is TRBV28 and J is TRBJ2-3; TRBD1 aligns across 9 bases. Germline trimming cut 3 bases from V and 15 bases from J; bases unmatched to any gene: 7. Germline CDR1 is MDHEN and CDR2 is SYDVKM. This CDR3 region has 12 residues. The CDR3 loop reads CASSFGQGRGYF. CDR3 nucleotides: TGTGCCAGCAGTTTCGGACAGGGGAGGGGATATTTT.

This rearrangement joins TRBV9 to TRBJ2-3, with a weak D call TRBD2 (6 bases). This CDR3 is built from 16 residues. From germline, CDR1 is SGDLS and CDR2 YYNGEE. The V end lost 1 base, the J end lost 6 bases, and 18 bases lay between the germline ends. In nucleotides, the CDR3 is TGTGCCAGCAGCGTATACGCTGGGGAGGTGGCGGATACGCAGTATTTT. Protein: CASSVYAGEVADTQYF.

The chain is built from TRBV10-3 and TRBJ2-6; 9 bases are shared with TRBD2. The CDR3 has 21 amino acids. Germline V CDR1 and CDR2: ENHRY, SYGVKD. V gave up 5 bases and J gave up 2 bases; unmatched junction bases: 19. CDR3 sequence reads: CAISPREQRGAVDTGANVLTF. CDR3 in DNA: TGTGCCATCAGTCCCCGCGAACAGCGGGGGGCGGTCGATACTGGGGCCAACGTCCTGACTTTC.

The J gene is TRBJ2-5, the V gene TRBV6-6; D unresolved. CDR1 MNHNY and CDR2 SVGAGI come from the germline V gene (reference sequence). The CDR3 sequence is 11 residues long. V was trimmed by 8 bases and J by 2 bases, leaving 6 bases between them. The CDR3 sequence: CASAVQETQYF. The DNA for the CDR3 is TGTGCCAGCGCGGTTCAAGAGACCCAGTACTTC.

J is TRBJ2-1 and V is TRBV5-1; 15 bases align to TRBD2. The CDR3 totals 16 residues. CDR1 and CDR2 (germline): SGHRS, YFSETQ. Trimming cost V 4 bases and J 9 bases; bases outside gene matches: 8. CDR3 protein: CASSPRTSGGDPEQFF. Here the CDR3 DNA reads TGCGCCAGCAGCCCCAGGACTAGCGGGGGGGACCCTGAGCAGTTCTTC.

The chain carries TRBV19 and TRBJ1-1, with D possibly being TRBD1 (6 bases). The CDR3 is 17 amino acids. With 7 bases removed from V and 5 bases from J, the gap between germline ends came to 26 bases. Germline CDR1 is LNHDA and CDR2 is SQIVND (reference sequence). The CDR3 DNA sequence: TGTGCCAGTATCAGCGGCGGGGGGCGAGGTCTGGGGACTGAAGCTTTCTTT. This encodes CASISGGGRGLGTEAFF.

The rearrangement uses TRBV5-1 and TRBJ1-4, with 7 bases that match TRBD1. From germline, CDR1 is SGHRS and CDR2 YFSETQ. With V trimmed by 4 bases and J by 2 bases, 11 bases remained unmatched. This CDR3 region has 17 residues. CDR3 DNA sequence: TGCGCCAGCAGCGATCCCGTGGAGGGACAGACTAATGAAAAACTGTTTTTT. This codes for CASSDPVEGQTNEKLFF.

The chain joins TRBV7-6 to TRBJ2-3; weak D call: TRBD1 (5 bases). V was shortened by 5 bases and J by 3 bases, with 15 bases between the two germline ends. CDR3 length: 15 amino acids. Germline CDR1 reads SGHVS; CDR2 reads FNYEAQ. Written as DNA, the CDR3 is TGTGCCAGCAGCCCACCAGGGCGAGGTACAGATACGCAGTATTTT. Translating gives CASSPPGRGTDTQYF.

The V call is TRBV19, the J call TRBJ2-1, with TRBD2 matching 7 bases. Germline CDR1 reads LNHDA; CDR2 reads SQIVND (reference sequence). The ends lost 4 bases at V and 4 bases at J; junction bases unmatched: 10. The CDR3 has 16 residues. CDR3 DNA sequence: TGTGCCAGTAGTACGCAACTAGCGCCGAGATACAATGAGCAGTTCTTC. It encodes CASSTQLAPRYNEQFF.

In its sample, this clone was seen once. V gene TRBV5-6 combines with J gene TRBJ1-5; D call uncertain. The CDR3 has 13 residues. The V end lost 4 bases, the J end lost 5 bases, and 10 bases lay between the germline ends. The germline CDR1 and CDR2 sequences are SGHDT and YYEEEE. This CDR3 is CASSVGRDQPQHF. The CDR3 DNA reads as TGTGCCAGCAGCGTAGGGCGGGATCAGCCCCAGCATTTT.

V gene TRBV20-1 combines with J gene TRBJ1-1, with D perhaps TRBD1 (6 bases). Germline-derived CDR1 and CDR2 are DFQATT and SNEGSKA (reference sequence). This CDR3 is built from 11 residues. V was clipped by 6 bases and J by 8 bases, with 13 bases between them. The CDR3 sequence is CSAPGQLEAFF. DNA for the CDR3: TGCAGTGCCCCCGGACAGCTGGAAGCTTTCTTT.

The rearrangement joins TRBV10-3 to TRBJ2-5; 10 nucleotides line up with TRBD1. The J segment lost 4 bases and the V segment lost 0 bases, leaving 2 bases of the junction unmatched. Germline V lookup: CDR1 ENHRY, CDR2 SYGVKD. There are 15 residues in the CDR3. The CDR3 loop is CAISESTGGRETQYF. The CDR3 DNA reads TGTGCCATCAGTGAGTCGACAGGGGGCAGAGAGACCCAGTACTTC.